The source of this T cell receptor (beta chain) is a study of blood T cell repertoires in COVID-19. Study background: The United States, Italy and Spain provided the acute and convalescent COVID-19 samples. PBMCs, B-cell-depleted T cells, or T cells provided the cDNA or gDNA that made up the material.

TCRdb's copy holds only in-frame clones and misses some; the assay was immunoSEQ multiplex PCR. The sample consists of 470,000 or so clones, 80% to 90% of them appearing once. Germline V gene data show CDR1 as MGHRA and CDR2 as YSYEKL. The CDR3 covers 18 residues. With 4 bases removed from V and 3 bases from J, the gap between germline ends came to 24 bases. The chain employs TRBV4-1 and TRBJ2-5, with D perhaps matching TRBD2 (5 bases). This TCR derives from a human donor in a cohort sampled during active COVID-19. Sequencing was performed on peripheral blood. CDR3: CASSPGLTATSSKETQYF. The CDR3 coding sequence is TGCGCCAGCAGCCCCGGACTCACAGCAACTTCTTCCAAAGAGACCCAGTACTTC.